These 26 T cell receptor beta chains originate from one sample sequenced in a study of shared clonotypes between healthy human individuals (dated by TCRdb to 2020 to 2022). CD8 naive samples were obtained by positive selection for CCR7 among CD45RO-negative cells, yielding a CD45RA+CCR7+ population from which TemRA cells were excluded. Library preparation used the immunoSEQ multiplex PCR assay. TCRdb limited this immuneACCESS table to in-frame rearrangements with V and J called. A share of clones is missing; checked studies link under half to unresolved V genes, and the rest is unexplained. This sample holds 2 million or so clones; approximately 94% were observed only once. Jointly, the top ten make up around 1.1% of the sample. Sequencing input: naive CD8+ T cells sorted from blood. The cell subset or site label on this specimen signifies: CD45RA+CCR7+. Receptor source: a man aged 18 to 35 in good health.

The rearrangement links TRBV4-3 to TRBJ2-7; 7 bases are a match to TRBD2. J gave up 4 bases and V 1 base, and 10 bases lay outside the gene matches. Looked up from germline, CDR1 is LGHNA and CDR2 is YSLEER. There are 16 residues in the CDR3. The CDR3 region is CASSQGYGEGWYEQYF. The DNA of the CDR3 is TGCGCCAGCAGCCAAGGTTATGGGGAGGGCTGGTACGAGCAGTACTTC.

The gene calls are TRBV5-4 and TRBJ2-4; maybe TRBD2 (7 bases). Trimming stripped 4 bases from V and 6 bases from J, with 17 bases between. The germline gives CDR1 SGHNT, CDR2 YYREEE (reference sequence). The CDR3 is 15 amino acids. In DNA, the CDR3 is TGTGCCAGCAGCCCCTCGGAGGGGGGGAGAAACATTCAGTACTTC. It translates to CASSPSEGGRNIQYF.

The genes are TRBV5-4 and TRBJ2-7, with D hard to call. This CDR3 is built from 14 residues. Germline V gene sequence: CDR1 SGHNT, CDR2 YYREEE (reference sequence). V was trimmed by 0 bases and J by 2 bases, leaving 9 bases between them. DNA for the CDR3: TGTGCCAGCAGCTTGGGGGTGGGCCCCTACGAGCAGTACTTC. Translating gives CASSLGVGPYEQYF.

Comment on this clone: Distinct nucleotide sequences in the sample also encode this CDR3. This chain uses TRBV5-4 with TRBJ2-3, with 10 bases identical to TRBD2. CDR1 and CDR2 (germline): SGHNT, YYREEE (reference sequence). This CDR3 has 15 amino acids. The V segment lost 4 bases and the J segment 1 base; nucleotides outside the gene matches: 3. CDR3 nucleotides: TGTGCCAGCAGCCGCCTAGCGGGAGGCACAGATACGCAGTATTTT. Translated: CASSRLAGGTDTQYF.

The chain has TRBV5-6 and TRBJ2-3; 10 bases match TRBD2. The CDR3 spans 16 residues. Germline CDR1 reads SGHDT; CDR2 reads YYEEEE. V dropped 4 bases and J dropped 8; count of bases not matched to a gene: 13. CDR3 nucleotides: TGTGCCAGCAGCGCGATTCTAGCGGGGGCCCTGGGTACGCAGTATTTT. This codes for CASSAILAGALGTQYF.

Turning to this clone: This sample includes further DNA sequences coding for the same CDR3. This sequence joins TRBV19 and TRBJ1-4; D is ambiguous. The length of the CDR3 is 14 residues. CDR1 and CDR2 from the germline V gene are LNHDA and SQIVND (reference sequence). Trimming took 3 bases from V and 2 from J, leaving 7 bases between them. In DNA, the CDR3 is TGTGCCAGTAGTATGCTCGCCACTAATGAAAAACTGTTTTTT. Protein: CASSMLATNEKLFF.

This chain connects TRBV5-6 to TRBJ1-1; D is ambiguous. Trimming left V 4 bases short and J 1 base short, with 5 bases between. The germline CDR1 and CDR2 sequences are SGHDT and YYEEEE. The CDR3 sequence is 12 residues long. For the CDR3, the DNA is TGTGCCAGCAGCCAGCAGAACACTGAAGCTTTCTTT. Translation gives CASSQQNTEAFF.

CDR3 sequence reads: CASSARRVGQYF. DNA for the CDR3: TGTGCCAGCAGCGCCCGTAGAGTGGGGCAGTACTTC. The genes are TRBV21-1 and TRBJ2-7. TRBV21-1 is a known pseudogene. The CDR3 is 12 residues long.

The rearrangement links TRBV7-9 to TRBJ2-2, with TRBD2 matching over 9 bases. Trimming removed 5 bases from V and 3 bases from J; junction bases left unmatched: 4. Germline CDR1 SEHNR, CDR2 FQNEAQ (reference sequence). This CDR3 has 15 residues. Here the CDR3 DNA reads TGTGCCAGCAGCCGAGGCGGGAGGGACACCGGGGAGCTGTTTTTT. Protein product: CASSRGGRDTGELFF.

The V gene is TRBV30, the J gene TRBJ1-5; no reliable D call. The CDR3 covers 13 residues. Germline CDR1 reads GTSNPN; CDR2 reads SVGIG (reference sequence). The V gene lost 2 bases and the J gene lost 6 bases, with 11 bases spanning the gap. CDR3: CAWSTPGSQPQHF. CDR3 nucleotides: TGTGCCTGGAGTACACCCGGGAGTCAGCCCCAGCATTTT.

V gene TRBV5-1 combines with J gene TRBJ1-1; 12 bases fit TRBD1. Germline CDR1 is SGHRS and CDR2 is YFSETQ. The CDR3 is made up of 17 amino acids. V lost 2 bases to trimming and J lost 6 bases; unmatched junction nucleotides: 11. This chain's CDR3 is CASSFEGTGGETAEAFF. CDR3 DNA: TGCGCCAGCAGCTTCGAGGGGACAGGGGGCGAGACAGCTGAAGCTTTCTTT.

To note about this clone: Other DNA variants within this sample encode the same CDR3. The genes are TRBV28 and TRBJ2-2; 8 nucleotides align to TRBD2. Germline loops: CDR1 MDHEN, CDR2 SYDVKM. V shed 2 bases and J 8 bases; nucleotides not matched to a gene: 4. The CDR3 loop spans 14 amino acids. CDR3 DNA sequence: TGTGCCAGCAGTTTACGGGGGGGCACGGGGGAGCTGTTTTTT. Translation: CASSLRGGTGELFF.

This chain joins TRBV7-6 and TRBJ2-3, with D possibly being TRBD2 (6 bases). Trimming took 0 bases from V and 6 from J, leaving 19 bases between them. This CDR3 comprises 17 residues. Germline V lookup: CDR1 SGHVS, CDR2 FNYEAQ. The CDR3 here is CASSLAVSAGYTDTQYF. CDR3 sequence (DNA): TGTGCCAGCAGCTTAGCCGTTTCAGCGGGCTACACGGATACGCAGTATTTT.

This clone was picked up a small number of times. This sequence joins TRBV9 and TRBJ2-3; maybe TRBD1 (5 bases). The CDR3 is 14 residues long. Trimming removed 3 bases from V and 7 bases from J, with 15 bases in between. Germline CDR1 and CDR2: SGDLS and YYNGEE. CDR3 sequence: CASSAADSLYTQYF. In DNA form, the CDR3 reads TGTGCCAGCAGCGCCGCCGACAGTTTATATACGCAGTATTTT.

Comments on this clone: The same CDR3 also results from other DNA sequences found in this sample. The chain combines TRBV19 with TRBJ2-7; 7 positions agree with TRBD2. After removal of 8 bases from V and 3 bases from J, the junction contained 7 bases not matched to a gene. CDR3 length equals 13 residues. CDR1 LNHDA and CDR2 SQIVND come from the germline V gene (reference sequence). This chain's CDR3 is CASSASGFYEQYF. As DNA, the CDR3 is TGTGCCAGTTCGGCTAGCGGTTTCTACGAGCAGTACTTC.

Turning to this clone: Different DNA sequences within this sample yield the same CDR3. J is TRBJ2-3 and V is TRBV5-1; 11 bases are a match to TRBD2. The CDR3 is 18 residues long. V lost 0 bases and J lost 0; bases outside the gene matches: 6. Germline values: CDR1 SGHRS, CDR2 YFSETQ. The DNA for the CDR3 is TGCGCCAGCAGCTTGGCATTAGCGGGGGGGCCAAGCACAGATACGCAGTATTTT. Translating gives CASSLALAGGPSTDTQYF.

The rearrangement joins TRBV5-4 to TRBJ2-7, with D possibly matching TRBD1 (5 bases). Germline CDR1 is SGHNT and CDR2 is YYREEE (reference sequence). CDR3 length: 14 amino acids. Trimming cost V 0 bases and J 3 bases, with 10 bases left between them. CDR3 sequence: CASSLDRSIYEQYF. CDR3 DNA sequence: TGTGCCAGCAGCTTGGACAGGTCTATCTACGAGCAGTACTTC.

This CDR3 is CASSLQGFHEQYF. The DNA of the CDR3 is TGTGCCAGCAGCCTACAGGGTTTCCACGAGCAGTACTTC. V is TRBV16 and J is TRBJ2-7; possibly TRBD1 for D (6 bases). CDR1 KGHSY and CDR2 FQNENV come from the germline V gene. V lost 4 bases and J lost 5, with 12 bases in between. The CDR3 length is 13 residues.

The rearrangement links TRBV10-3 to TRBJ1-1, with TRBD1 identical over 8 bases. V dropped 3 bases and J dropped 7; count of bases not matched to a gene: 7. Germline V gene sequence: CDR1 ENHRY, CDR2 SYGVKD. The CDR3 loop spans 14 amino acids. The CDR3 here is CAISEPGGYGEAFF. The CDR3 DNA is TGTGCCATCAGTGAACCAGGGGGCTATGGTGAAGCTTTCTTT.

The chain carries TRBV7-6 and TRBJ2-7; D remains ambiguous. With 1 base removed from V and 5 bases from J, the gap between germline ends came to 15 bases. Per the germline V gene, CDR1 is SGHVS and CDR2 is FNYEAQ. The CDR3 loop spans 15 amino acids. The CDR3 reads CASSLGVENENEQYF. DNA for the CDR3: TGTGCCAGCAGCTTAGGGGTCGAGAATGAGAACGAGCAGTACTTC.

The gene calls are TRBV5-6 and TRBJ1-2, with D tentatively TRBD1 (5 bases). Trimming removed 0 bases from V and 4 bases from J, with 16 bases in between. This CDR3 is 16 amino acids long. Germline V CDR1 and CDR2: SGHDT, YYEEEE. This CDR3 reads CASSLGQWGGAYGYTF. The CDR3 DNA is TGTGCCAGCAGCTTGGGACAGTGGGGAGGTGCCTATGGCTACACCTTC.

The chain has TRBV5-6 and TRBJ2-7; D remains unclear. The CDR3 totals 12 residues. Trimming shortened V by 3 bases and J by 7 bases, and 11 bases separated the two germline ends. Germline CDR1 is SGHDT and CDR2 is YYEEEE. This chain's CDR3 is CASSSGPSEQYF. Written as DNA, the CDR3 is TGTGCCAGCAGCTCCGGTCCATCAGAGCAGTACTTC.

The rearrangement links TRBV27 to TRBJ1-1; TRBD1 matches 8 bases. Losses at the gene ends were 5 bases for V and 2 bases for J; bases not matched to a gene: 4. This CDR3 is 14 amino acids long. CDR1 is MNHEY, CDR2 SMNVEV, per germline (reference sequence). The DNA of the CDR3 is TGTGCCAGCAGTGCAGACAGGGGAAACACTGAAGCTTTCTTT. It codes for CASSADRGNTEAFF.

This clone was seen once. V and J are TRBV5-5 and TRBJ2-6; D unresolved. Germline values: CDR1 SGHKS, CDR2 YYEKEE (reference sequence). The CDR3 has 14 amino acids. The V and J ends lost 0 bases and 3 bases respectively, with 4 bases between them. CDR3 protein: CASSLGYGANVLTF. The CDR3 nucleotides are TGTGCCAGCAGCTTGGGCTATGGGGCCAACGTCCTGACTTTC.

The CDR3 nucleotides are TGTGCCAGCAGCTTGGAGTTGGCGCCCGCCGATACGCAGTATTTT. Protein: CASSLELAPADTQYF. The rearrangement links TRBV5-6 to TRBJ2-3; D unclear. V dropped 0 bases and J dropped 6 bases, with 14 bases sitting between them. This CDR3 comprises 15 residues. The germline CDR1 and CDR2 sequences are SGHDT and YYEEEE. The whole variable domain, remainder taken from reference TRBV5-6 and TRBJ2-3, is DAGVTQSPTHLIKTRGQQVTLRCSPKSGHDTVSWYQQALGQGPQFIFQYYEEEERQRGNFPDRFSGHQFPNYSSELNVNALLLGDSALYLCASSLELAPADTQYFGPGTRLTVL.

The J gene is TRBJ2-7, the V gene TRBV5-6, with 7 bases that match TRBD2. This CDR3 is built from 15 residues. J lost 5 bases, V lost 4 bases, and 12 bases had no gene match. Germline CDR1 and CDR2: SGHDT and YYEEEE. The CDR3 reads CASSPSSGRYNEQYF. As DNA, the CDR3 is TGTGCCAGCAGCCCTTCTAGCGGCCGCTATAACGAGCAGTACTTC. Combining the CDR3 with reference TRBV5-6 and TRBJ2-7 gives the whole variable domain DAGVTQSPTHLIKTRGQQVTLRCSPKSGHDTVSWYQQALGQGPQFIFQYYEEEERQRGNFPDRFSGHQFPNYSSELNVNALLLGDSALYLCASSPSSGRYNEQYFGPGTRLTVT.